This T cell receptor (beta chain) derives from a study of vaccination effects on CD4 cells after COVID-19. On the study more broadly: Subjects were given two BNT162b2 or mRNA-1273 vaccine doses. Study-wide results and limits: The study found that only 1 of 255 vaccine-induced clones from healthy vaccinees cross-reacted with common cold coronaviruses.

TCRdb keeps only in-frame clones here, not all; method: immunoSEQ multiplex PCR. Of tens of thousands of clones listed, roughly 78% are singletons. Antigen-specific CD4+ T cells were expanded (with viral peptide pools) by the ViraFEST assay ahead of sequencing. Isolation of CD4+ T cells took place after nine to ten days of culture. Vaccine recipients, nucleocapsid antibody negative, had no prior SARS-CoV-2 infection. IL-2 medium supplanted half the medium on days 3 and 7. Germline CDR1 MNHEY, CDR2 SMNVEV (reference sequence). Trimming removed 5 bases from V and 4 bases from J, with 11 bases in between. CDR3 length: 13 amino acids. Details on this clone: Antigen unknown.

V is TRBV27 and J is TRBJ1-2; D not certain. The TCR sequence derives from a human donor who received a COVID-19 vaccine. The sample was CD4+ T cells from PBMCs cultured with HCoV-OC43 spike peptides, taken before COVID-19 vaccination. The subset denotes: HCoV-OC43 spike overlapping peptide pool stimulation. The CDR3 here is CASSDRRAYGYTF. The CDR3 nucleotides read TGTGCCAGCAGTGATCGGCGGGCCTATGGCTACACCTTC.